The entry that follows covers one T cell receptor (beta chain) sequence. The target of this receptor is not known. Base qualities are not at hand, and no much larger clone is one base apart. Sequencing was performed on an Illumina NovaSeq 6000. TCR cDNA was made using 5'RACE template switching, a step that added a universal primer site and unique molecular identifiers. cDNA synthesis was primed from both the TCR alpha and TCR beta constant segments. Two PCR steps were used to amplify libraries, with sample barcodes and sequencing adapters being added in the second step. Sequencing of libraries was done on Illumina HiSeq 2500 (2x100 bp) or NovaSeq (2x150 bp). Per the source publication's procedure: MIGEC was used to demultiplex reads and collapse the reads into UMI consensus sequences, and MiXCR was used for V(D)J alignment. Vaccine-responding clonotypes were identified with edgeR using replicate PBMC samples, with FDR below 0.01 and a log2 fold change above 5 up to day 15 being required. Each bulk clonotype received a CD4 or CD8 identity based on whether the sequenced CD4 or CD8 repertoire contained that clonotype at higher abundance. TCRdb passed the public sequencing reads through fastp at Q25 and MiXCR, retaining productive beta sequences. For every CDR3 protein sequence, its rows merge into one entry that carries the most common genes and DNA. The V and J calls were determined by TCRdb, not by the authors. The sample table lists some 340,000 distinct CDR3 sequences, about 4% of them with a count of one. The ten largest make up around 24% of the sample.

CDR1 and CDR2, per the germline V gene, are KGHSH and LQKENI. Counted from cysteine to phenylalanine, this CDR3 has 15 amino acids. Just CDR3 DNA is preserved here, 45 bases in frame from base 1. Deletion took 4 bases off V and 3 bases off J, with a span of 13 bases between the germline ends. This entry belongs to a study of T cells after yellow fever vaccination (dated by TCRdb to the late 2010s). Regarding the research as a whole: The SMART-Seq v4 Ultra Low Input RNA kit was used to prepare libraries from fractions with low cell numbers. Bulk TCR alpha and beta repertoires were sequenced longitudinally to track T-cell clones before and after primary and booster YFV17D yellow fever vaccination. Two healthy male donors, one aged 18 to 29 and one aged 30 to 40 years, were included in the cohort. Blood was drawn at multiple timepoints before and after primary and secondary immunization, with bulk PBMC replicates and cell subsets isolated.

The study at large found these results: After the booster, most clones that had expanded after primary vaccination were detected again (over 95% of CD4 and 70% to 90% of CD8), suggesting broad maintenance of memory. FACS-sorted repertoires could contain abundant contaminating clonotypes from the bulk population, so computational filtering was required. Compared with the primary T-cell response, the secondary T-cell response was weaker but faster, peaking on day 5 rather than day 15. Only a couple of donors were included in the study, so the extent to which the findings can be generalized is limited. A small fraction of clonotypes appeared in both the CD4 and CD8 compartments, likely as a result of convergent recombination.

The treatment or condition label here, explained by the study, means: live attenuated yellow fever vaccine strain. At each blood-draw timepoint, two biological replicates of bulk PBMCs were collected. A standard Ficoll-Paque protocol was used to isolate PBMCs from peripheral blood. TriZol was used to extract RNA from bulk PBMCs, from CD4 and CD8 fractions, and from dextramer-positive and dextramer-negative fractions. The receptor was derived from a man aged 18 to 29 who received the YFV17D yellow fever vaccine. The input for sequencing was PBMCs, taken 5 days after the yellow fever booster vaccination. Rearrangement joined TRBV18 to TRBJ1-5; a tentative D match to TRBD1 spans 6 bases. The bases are TGTGCCAGCTCACGAGGACAGAGCCTCAATCAGCCCCAGCATTTT. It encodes CASSRGQSLNQPQHF. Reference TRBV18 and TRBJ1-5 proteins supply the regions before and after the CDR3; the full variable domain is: NAGVMQNPRHLVRRRGQEARLRCSPMKGHSHVYWYRQLPEEGLKFMVYLQKENIIDESGMPKERFSAEFPKEGPSILRIQQVVRGDSAAYFCASSRGQSLNQPQHFGDGTRLSIL.